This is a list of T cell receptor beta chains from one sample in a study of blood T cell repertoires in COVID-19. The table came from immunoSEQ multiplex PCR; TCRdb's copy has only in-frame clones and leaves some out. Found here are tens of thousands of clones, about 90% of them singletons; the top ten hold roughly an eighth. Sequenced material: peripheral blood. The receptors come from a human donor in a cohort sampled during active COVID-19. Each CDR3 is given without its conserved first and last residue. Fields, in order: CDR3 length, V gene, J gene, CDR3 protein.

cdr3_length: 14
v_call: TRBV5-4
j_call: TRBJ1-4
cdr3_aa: ASSTMVMTGGEKLF

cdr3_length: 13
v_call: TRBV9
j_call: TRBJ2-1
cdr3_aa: ASSVTGGAPSGQF

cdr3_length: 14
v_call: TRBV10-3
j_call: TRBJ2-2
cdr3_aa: AISVVGPRSAGELF

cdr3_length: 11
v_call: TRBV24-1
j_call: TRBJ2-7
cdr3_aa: ATSDTAGDEQY

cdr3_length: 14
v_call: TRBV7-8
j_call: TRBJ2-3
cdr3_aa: ASSLVARSSTDTQY

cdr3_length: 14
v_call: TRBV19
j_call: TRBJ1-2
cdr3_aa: ASIPLGAGGPSGYT

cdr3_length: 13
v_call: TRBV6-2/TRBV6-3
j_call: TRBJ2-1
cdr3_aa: ASSRQGPGVDEQF

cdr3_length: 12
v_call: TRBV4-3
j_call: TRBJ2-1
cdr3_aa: ASSRAGLGNEQF

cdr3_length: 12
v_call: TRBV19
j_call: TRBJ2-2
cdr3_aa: ASSSQGYTGELF

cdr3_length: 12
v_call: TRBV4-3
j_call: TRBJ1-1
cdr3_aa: ASSQARTVTEAF

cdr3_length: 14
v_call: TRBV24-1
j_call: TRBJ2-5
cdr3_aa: ATSDPGTGRQETQY

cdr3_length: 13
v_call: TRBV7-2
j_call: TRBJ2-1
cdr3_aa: ASSLGSGGYNEQF

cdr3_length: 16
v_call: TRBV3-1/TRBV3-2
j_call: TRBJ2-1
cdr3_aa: ASSQDRLARQSYNEQF

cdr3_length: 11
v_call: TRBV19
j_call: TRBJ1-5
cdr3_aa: ASSTNRVQPQH

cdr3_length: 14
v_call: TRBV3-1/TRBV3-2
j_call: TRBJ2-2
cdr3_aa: ASSRVVAGVGGELF

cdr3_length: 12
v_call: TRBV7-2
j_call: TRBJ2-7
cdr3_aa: ASSSDGETYEQY

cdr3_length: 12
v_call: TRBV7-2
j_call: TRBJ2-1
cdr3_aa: ASSLAGAGDEQF

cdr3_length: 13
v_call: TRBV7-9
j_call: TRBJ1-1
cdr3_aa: ASSLTGARSTEAF